The 2 T cell receptor beta chains listed next were all sequenced from one sample in a study of T-cell reconstitution after alpha-beta-depleted transplantation in children (dated by TCRdb to the mid-2010s). This specimen's treatment or condition label, interpreted: allogeneic hematopoietic cell transplantation with graft depleted of TCRalphabeta T cells and CD19 B cells. Receptors were amplified or captured by PCR. Sequencing used an Illumina HiSeq 2500. Molecular barcoding was employed in the preparation of TCR libraries, with unique molecular identifiers being used to normalize TCRbeta repertoire quantification. The public reads were reprocessed in TCRdb via fastp at Q25 and MiXCR, keeping in-frame beta chains. Merged by CDR3 protein, the rows form single entries marked with the most common genes and DNA. This sample has some 350,000 distinct CDR3 sequences in its table, and around 16% of those were observed once. 35% to 50% of the sample is in the top ten clones.

The material was PBMCs, mostly from graft donor cells, obtained 360 days after TCRalphabeta/CD19-depleted stem cell transplant. The receptors derive from a male patient between 2 and 15 years old who had a stem cell transplant for acute lymphoblastic leukemia, so the T cells may come from the graft donor.

The chain joins TRBV7-9 to TRBJ2-2; no clear D. V lost 3 bases, J lost 1 base, and 3 bases lay in between. Per germline, CDR1 SEHNR and CDR2 FQNEAQ (reference sequence). There are 13 residues in the CDR3. CDR3 protein: CASSFLNTGELFF. The CDR3 nucleotides read TGTGCCAGCAGCTTTCTGAACACCGGGGAGCTGTTTTTT.

A few counts support this clonotype. The chain has TRBV7-6 and TRBJ2-3; possibly TRBD1 for D (6 bases). CDR3 length equals 14 residues. The germline CDR1 and CDR2 sequences are SGHVS and FNYEAQ. Trimming took off 5 bases at V and 5 bases at J, with 14 bases between the two ends. This chain's CDR3 is CASSPLRGKDTQYF. The CDR3 nucleotides are TGTGCCAGCAGCCCCTTGAGGGGGAAAGATACGCAGTATTTT.